Here is one T cell receptor (beta chain) with its context. The V gene's germline CDR1 is SEHNR and CDR2 FQNEAQ (reference sequence). V was trimmed by 2 bases and J by 11 bases, leaving 16 bases between them. The CDR3 loop spans 15 amino acids. This entry belongs to a study of patients and donors after allogeneic stem cell transplantation. TCRdb itself ran the RT-PCR reads through MiXCR, one entry per CDR3 protein. Of some 90,000 distinct CDR3 sequences in the sample, 45% to 50% were seen once. The sequencing sample was made of blood, either unsorted or a sorted T cell fraction (not recorded which). The rearrangement uses TRBV7-9 and TRBJ1-6; D gene unclear. The source is a human donor who was either an allogeneic HSCT recipient or a stem cell or donor lymphocyte infusion donor (not recorded which). It is not recorded whose cells these are; they may come from a transplant donor. CDR3: CASSLPGIIVTPLHF. In DNA form, the CDR3 reads TGTGCCAGCAGCTTACCGGGAATAATCGTGACACCCCTCCACTTT. Complete variable domain (other parts from reference TRBV7-9 and TRBJ1-6): DTGVSQNPRHKITKRGQNVTFRCDPISEHNRLYWYRQTLGQGPEFLTYFQNEAQLEKSRLLSDRFSAERPKGSFSTLEIQRTEQGDSAMYLCASSLPGIIVTPLHFGNGTRLTVT.